This is a list of T cell receptor beta chains from one sample in a study of T-cell reconstitution after alpha-beta-depleted transplantation in children. TCRdb recomputed calls from the PCR reads with MiXCR, one row per CDR3 protein. The profile shows around 240,000 distinct CDR3 sequences, more than 7.5% of them singletons. The source material was PBMCs from the stem cell graft donor, sampled from the stem cell graft. These receptors came from a human donor who donated a stem cell graft to a child with SCID. The CDR3 runs from the conserved cysteine through the conserved F or W. Fields, in order: clone size, J gene, CDR3 length, V gene, D gene, CDR3 protein, CDR3 DNA. A D gene is named only where the DNA matches it firmly. Some rows mark clone size as missing; the rest say once, few, many or name a class of expanded clone.

many TRBJ1-1 13 TRBV20-1 NA CSANAGVWVEAFF TGCAGTGCCAATGCGGGGGTATGGGTTGAAGCTTTCTTT
many TRBJ1-4 15 TRBV7-2 NA CASSSIGGYGEKLFF TGTGCCAGCAGCTCTATAGGGGGGTACGGTGAAAAACTGTTTTTT
many TRBJ2-7 13 TRBV29-1 NA CSVGKRGSYEQYF TGCAGCGTGGGAAAACGGGGCTCCTACGAGCAGTACTTC
many TRBJ2-1 14 TRBV5-5 NA CASSLSLQRNIRFF TGTGCCAGCAGCTTGTCGTTGCAGCGAAATATAAGGTTCTTC
many TRBJ1-5 15 TRBV5-5 NA CASSLWGDSNQPQHF TGTGCCAGCAGCTTGTGGGGGGATAGCAATCAGCCCCAGCATTTT
many TRBJ2-3 16 TRBV19 TRBD2 CASSTGLAGRSDTQYF TGTGCCAGTAGTACGGGGCTAGCGGGGAGATCAGATACGCAGTATTTT
many TRBJ2-3 13 TRBV29-1 NA CSVSARGADTQYF TGCAGCGTTTCGGCCAGGGGGGCGGATACGCAGTATTTT
many TRBJ2-1 14 TRBV7-8 NA CASRGQYSYNEQFF TGTGCCAGTCGAGGACAGTACTCCTACAATGAGCAGTTCTTC
many TRBJ1-1 16 TRBV7-2 TRBD1 CASSYRTGSMNTEAFF TGTGCCAGCAGCTACCGGACAGGGTCTATGAACACTGAAGCTTTCTTT
NA TRBJ2-3 13 TRBV6-2/TRBV6-3 NA CASSFAGPDTQYF TGTGCCAGCAGTTTTGCAGGTCCAGATACGCAGTATTTT
many TRBJ1-4 16 TRBV20-1 TRBD1 CSASRTGRSSYEKLFF TGCAGTGCTAGCCGGACAGGTCGCTCCTCCTATGAAAAACTGTTTTTT
many TRBJ2-7 15 TRBV7-2 NA CASSLFWRGLYEQYF TGTGCCAGCAGCTTATTCTGGCGGGGCCTATACGAGCAGTACTTC
many TRBJ2-5 13 TRBV20-1 NA CSASGVFTETQYF TGCAGTGCTAGTGGGGTATTCACGGAGACCCAGTACTTC
many TRBJ1-5 16 TRBV20-1 NA CSARRGMGGSNQPQHF TGCAGTGCCAGGAGGGGTATGGGGGGCTCTAATCAGCCCCAGCATTTT
many TRBJ1-1 11 TRBV5-6 NA CASSQNTEAFF TGTGCCAGCTCTCAGAACACTGAAGCTTTCTTT
many TRBJ2-4 14 TRBV20-1 NA CSAMISTRENIQYF TGCAGTGCCATGATCTCGACTAGGGAAAACATTCAGTACTTC
many TRBJ2-1 20 TRBV21-1 NA CASKDGGALVNISSYNEQFF TGTGCCAGCAAGGACGGGGGGGCATTGGTAAATATTAGCTCCTACAATGAGCAGTTCTTC
many TRBJ2-5 15 TRBV20-1 TRBD1 CSARTRTGRSETQYF TGCAGTGCTAGAACGCGGACAGGAAGGTCCGAGACCCAGTACTTC
few TRBJ1-4 15 TRBV4-2 NA CASSRGRAEGEKLFF TGTGCCAGCAGCCGCGGAAGGGCGGAGGGGGAAAAACTGTTTTTT
NA TRBJ1-2 13 TRBV6-6 NA CASSYWGAGGYTF TGTGCCAGCAGTTACTGGGGGGCCGGTGGCTACACCTTC
many TRBJ2-3 20 TRBV20-1 TRBD2 CSATTLGGTSGGAYADTQYF TGCAGTGCTACCACCCTTGGCGGGACTAGCGGGGGGGCTTATGCAGATACGCAGTATTTT
many TRBJ2-3 12 TRBV28 NA CASSVTTDTQYF TGTGCCAGCAGCGTGACCACAGATACGCAGTATTTT
many TRBJ1-1 12 TRBV7-6 NA CASSFQNTEAFF TGTGCCAGCAGCTTTCAGAACACTGAAGCTTTCTTT
many TRBJ1-1 15 TRBV15 NA CATRPSRGVQTEAFF TGTGCCACACGCCCTTCCAGGGGTGTTCAAACTGAAGCTTTCTTT
many TRBJ2-3 13 TRBV10-3 NA CAIRWTTRDTQYF TGTGCCATCAGATGGACTACTCGAGATACGCAGTATTTT
many TRBJ1-2 15 TRBV14 NA CASSQEVRDIYGYTF TGTGCCAGCAGCCAAGAAGTCAGGGATATCTATGGCTACACCTTC
many TRBJ2-3 16 TRBV15 TRBD2 CATSRDSLAGADTQYF TGTGCCACCAGCAGAGATTCACTAGCGGGGGCAGATACGCAGTATTTT
NA TRBJ2-7 18 TRBV4-1 NA CASSQAEPTTGLNYEQYF TGCGCCAGCAGCCAAGCTGAACCGACGACAGGATTGAACTACGAGCAGTACTTC
many TRBJ2-4 14 TRBV5-1 TRBD1 CASSSSTGGDIQYF TGCGCCAGCAGCTCCTCGACAGGGGGAGACATTCAGTACTTC
NA TRBJ2-4 15 TRBV20-1 TRBD1 CSAKKTGGFRNIQYF TGCAGTGCTAAAAAGACAGGGGGATTTAGGAACATTCAGTACTTC
NA TRBJ1-4 15 TRBV7-2 TRBD1 CASSVRDRHNEKLFF TGTGCCAGCAGCGTCCGGGACAGGCATAATGAAAAACTGTTTTTT
many TRBJ2-2 12 TRBV6-5 NA CASSRGLGELFF TGTGCCAGCAGCCGGGGGTTGGGGGAGCTGTTTTTT
NA TRBJ1-1 16 TRBV5-1 NA CASSLTVRGQNTEAFF TGCGCCAGCAGCTTGACAGTCAGGGGACAGAACACTGAAGCTTTCTTT
many TRBJ1-5 16 TRBV20-1 NA CSARGHVPDSNQPQHF TGCAGTGCTAGAGGTCATGTCCCTGATAGCAATCAGCCCCAGCATTTT
NA TRBJ2-1 17 TRBV4-3 NA CASSQDWADLTYNEQFF TGCGCCAGCAGCCAAGATTGGGCAGACCTGACCTACAATGAGCAGTTCTTC
many TRBJ2-3 14 TRBV5-1 TRBD1 CASSLTGASDTQYF TGCGCCAGCAGCTTGACAGGGGCGAGTGATACGCAGTATTTT
many TRBJ2-1 16 TRBV27 NA CASSLSRGATFHEQFF TGTGCCAGCAGTTTATCCCGGGGGGCCACCTTTCATGAGCAGTTCTTC
many TRBJ2-1 16 TRBV7-9 NA CASSPDGDPNRGEQFF TGTGCCAGCAGCCCGGACGGGGACCCCAATCGTGGTGAGCAGTTCTTC
many TRBJ2-3 16 TRBV5-1 TRBD2 CASSSTSGGSTDTQYF TGCGCCAGCAGCTCCACTAGCGGGGGCTCCACAGATACGCAGTATTTT
NA TRBJ2-7 14 TRBV27 NA CANSSELGYDEQYF TGTGCCAACAGTTCGGAACTAGGCTACGATGAGCAGTACTTC
few TRBJ1-1 14 TRBV27 TRBD1 CASRETGAGTEAFF TGTGCCAGCAGGGAGACAGGGGCTGGGACTGAAGCTTTCTTT
many TRBJ2-5 13 TRBV29-1 TRBD2 CSVEDRGVETQYF TGCAGCGTTGAAGACCGGGGGGTTGAGACCCAGTACTTC
many TRBJ1-5 13 TRBV4-1 NA CASSQGGFAPQHF TGCGCCAGCAGCCAAGGGGGTTTCGCGCCCCAGCATTTT